This is a list of T cell receptor beta chains from one sample in a study of T cell responses to AZD1222 COVID-19 vaccine. The repertoire was sequenced with immunoSEQ multiplex PCR; TCRdb's copy has only in-frame clones and lacks some. The sample records 60,000 to 90,000 clones, around 80% being singletons. The sample in question was peripheral blood, obtained 28 days after the second dose of the MenACWY control vaccine. All receptors come from an adult who received the MenACWY meningococcal vaccine as a control. Each CDR3 is given with its conserved first and last residue. The order of the fields is V gene, J gene, D gene, clone size, CDR3 DNA, CDR3 protein. A D gene is named only where the DNA matches it firmly. Clone size is not always given. Where it is, it says once, few, many or a class for expanded clones.

v_call: TRBV7-9
j_call: TRBJ2-6
d_call: TRBD1
clone_size: -
cdr3_nt: TGTGCCAGCAGCCTAGGAGGATGGGACAGAGACTCTGGGGCCAACGTCCTGACTTTC
cdr3_aa: CASSLGGWDRDSGANVLTF

v_call: TRBV7-9
j_call: TRBJ1-1
d_call: -
clone_size: -
cdr3_nt: TGTGCCAGCAGCCGTACAGCCCTGAACACTGAAGCTTTCTTT
cdr3_aa: CASSRTALNTEAFF

v_call: TRBV10-2
j_call: TRBJ2-5
d_call: TRBD1
clone_size: few
cdr3_nt: TGCGCCAGCAGTCAGGGGGCTAGGGAGACCCAGTACTTC
cdr3_aa: CASSQGARETQYF

v_call: TRBV28
j_call: TRBJ2-1
d_call: TRBD2
clone_size: -
cdr3_nt: TGTGCCAGCAGCCGGCCACTAGCGGGGGAGCACGGCTCCTACAATGAGCAGTTCTTC
cdr3_aa: CASSRPLAGEHGSYNEQFF

v_call: TRBV2
j_call: TRBJ1-4
d_call: -
clone_size: -
cdr3_nt: TGTGCCAGCAGTCCCCGAGGGGAAAAACTGTTTTTT
cdr3_aa: CASSPRGEKLFF

v_call: TRBV2
j_call: TRBJ1-5
d_call: TRBD1
clone_size: -
cdr3_nt: TGTGCCAGCAGTGAAGAGGGGGCTTGGGGTCAGCCCCAGCATTTT
cdr3_aa: CASSEEGAWGQPQHF

v_call: TRBV2
j_call: TRBJ1-6
d_call: -
clone_size: -
cdr3_nt: TGTGCCAGCAGTGAATTGGTCAGCTATTCACCCCTCCACTTT
cdr3_aa: CASSELVSYSPLHF

v_call: TRBV3-1/TRBV3-2
j_call: TRBJ2-1
d_call: TRBD1
clone_size: -
cdr3_nt: TGTGCCAGCAGCCCTCCGCCCCAGGGGGTAGGGTACAATGAGCAGTTCTTC
cdr3_aa: CASSPPPQGVGYNEQFF

v_call: TRBV29-1
j_call: TRBJ2-5
d_call: -
clone_size: -
cdr3_nt: TGCAGCGTTGAATACCAGAGGAAAGAGACCCAGTACTTC
cdr3_aa: CSVEYQRKETQYF

v_call: TRBV19
j_call: TRBJ1-2
d_call: TRBD1
clone_size: -
cdr3_nt: TGTGCCAGTAGCACTACAGGGGACTATGGCTACACCTTC
cdr3_aa: CASSTTGDYGYTF

v_call: TRBV15
j_call: TRBJ1-2
d_call: -
clone_size: -
cdr3_nt: TGTGCCACCAGCAAGGGACGGGACTATGGCTACACCTTC
cdr3_aa: CATSKGRDYGYTF

v_call: TRBV19
j_call: TRBJ2-2
d_call: -
clone_size: -
cdr3_nt: TGTGCCAGTAGTATTTCCAGGAACACCGGGGAGCTGTTTTTT
cdr3_aa: CASSISRNTGELFF

v_call: TRBV2
j_call: TRBJ2-3
d_call: TRBD2
clone_size: -
cdr3_nt: TGTGCCAGCAGTGGCCCATCACCGGGACTAGGAGGAGATACGCAGTATTTT
cdr3_aa: CASSGPSPGLGGDTQYF

v_call: TRBV7-9
j_call: TRBJ2-6
d_call: -
clone_size: few
cdr3_nt: TGTGCCAGCAGCTTAATTGGGGCCAACGTCCTGACTTTC
cdr3_aa: CASSLIGANVLTF

v_call: TRBV2
j_call: TRBJ1-1
d_call: -
clone_size: -
cdr3_nt: TGTGCCAGCAACTCTGGCAGGGTCGGTGAAGCTTTCTTT
cdr3_aa: CASNSGRVGEAFF

v_call: TRBV7-9
j_call: TRBJ2-1
d_call: TRBD2
clone_size: -
cdr3_nt: TGTGCCAGCAGCGTTAGCGGGAGGCCCCATCAGTTCTTC
cdr3_aa: CASSVSGRPHQFF

v_call: TRBV29-1
j_call: TRBJ2-6
d_call: -
clone_size: -
cdr3_nt: TGCAGCGTTTTAGGGTCTGGGGCCAACGTCCTGACTTTC
cdr3_aa: CSVLGSGANVLTF

v_call: TRBV30
j_call: TRBJ1-6
d_call: -
clone_size: -
cdr3_nt: TGTGCCTGGAGTGCGTCTAATTCACCCCTCCACTTT
cdr3_aa: CAWSASNSPLHF

v_call: TRBV2
j_call: TRBJ1-4
d_call: TRBD1
clone_size: -
cdr3_nt: TGTGCCAGCAGGACAGGGAAGGAAGAAAAACTGTTTTTT
cdr3_aa: CASRTGKEEKLFF

v_call: TRBV29-1
j_call: TRBJ2-1
d_call: -
clone_size: few
cdr3_nt: TGCAGCGGGGTCCCCGGGGCCTACAATGAGCAGTTCTTC
cdr3_aa: CSGVPGAYNEQFF

v_call: TRBV24-1
j_call: TRBJ1-2
d_call: -
clone_size: -
cdr3_nt: TGTGCCACCAGTGACCCTACCCCCCAAAACTATGGCTACACCTTC
cdr3_aa: CATSDPTPQNYGYTF

v_call: TRBV28
j_call: TRBJ2-5
d_call: -
clone_size: -
cdr3_nt: TGTGCCAGCAGCTCCCCGACAGTCCAAGAGACCCAGTACTTC
cdr3_aa: CASSSPTVQETQYF

v_call: TRBV6-2/TRBV6-3
j_call: TRBJ1-5
d_call: -
clone_size: -
cdr3_nt: TGTGCCAGCAGTTACTCGGCAATCGAACAGCCCCAGCATTTT
cdr3_aa: CASSYSAIEQPQHF

v_call: TRBV30
j_call: TRBJ2-2
d_call: -
clone_size: -
cdr3_nt: TGTGCCTGGAGCACAGGTTCTAACACCGGGGAGCTGTTTTTT
cdr3_aa: CAWSTGSNTGELFF

v_call: TRBV6-5
j_call: TRBJ2-5
d_call: -
clone_size: -
cdr3_nt: TGTGCCAGCAGCGGGACGCTCCAAGAGACCCAGTACTTC
cdr3_aa: CASSGTLQETQYF

v_call: TRBV11-1
j_call: TRBJ2-5
d_call: TRBD1
clone_size: -
cdr3_nt: TGTGCCAGCAGCTTGGACAGGGCTAAAGAGACCCAGTACTTC
cdr3_aa: CASSLDRAKETQYF

v_call: TRBV6-2/TRBV6-3
j_call: TRBJ1-1
d_call: -
clone_size: -
cdr3_nt: TGTGCCAGCAGTTCGGGGGGAGGCAGAAATACTGAAGCTTTCTTT
cdr3_aa: CASSSGGGRNTEAFF

v_call: TRBV12-3/TRBV12-4
j_call: TRBJ2-3
d_call: -
clone_size: -
cdr3_nt: TGTGCCAGCACCCTTCCCCAGGGTGATACGCAGTATTTT
cdr3_aa: CASTLPQGDTQYF

v_call: TRBV18
j_call: TRBJ2-7
d_call: -
clone_size: -
cdr3_nt: TGTGCCAGCTCACCATATAGCAGGGAGCAGTACTTC
cdr3_aa: CASSPYSREQYF

v_call: TRBV2
j_call: TRBJ2-2
d_call: -
clone_size: many
cdr3_nt: TGTGCCAGCAGTGAAGGTAGTTTCGGAACCGGGGAGCTGTTTTTT
cdr3_aa: CASSEGSFGTGELFF

v_call: TRBV18
j_call: TRBJ1-1
d_call: -
clone_size: -
cdr3_nt: TGTGCCAGCTCACCACCGATGGGGGATTATGCTGAAGCTTTCTTT
cdr3_aa: CASSPPMGDYAEAFF

v_call: TRBV2
j_call: TRBJ2-7
d_call: TRBD1
clone_size: -
cdr3_nt: TGTGCCAGCAGGACGGGACAGACCATATCCTACGAGCAGTACTTC
cdr3_aa: CASRTGQTISYEQYF

v_call: TRBV5-1
j_call: TRBJ2-2
d_call: TRBD1
clone_size: -
cdr3_nt: TGCGCCAGCAGCCCGGGGACAGGGATACGAACCAACACCGGGGAGCTGTTTTTT
cdr3_aa: CASSPGTGIRTNTGELFF

v_call: TRBV5-1
j_call: TRBJ1-1
d_call: -
clone_size: -
cdr3_nt: TGCGCCAGCAGGCCGGGGGGATCGGACACTGAAGCTTTCTTT
cdr3_aa: CASRPGGSDTEAFF

v_call: TRBV30
j_call: TRBJ1-4
d_call: -
clone_size: once
cdr3_nt: TGTGCCTGTCCCAGCGGGGGGGCTAATGAAAAACTGTTTTTT
cdr3_aa: CACPSGGANEKLFF

v_call: TRBV4-1
j_call: TRBJ1-5
d_call: -
clone_size: few
cdr3_nt: TGCGCCAGCAGCCAAGAAGATGAGGCGTTCAATCAGCCCCAGCATTTT
cdr3_aa: CASSQEDEAFNQPQHF

v_call: TRBV18
j_call: TRBJ2-5
d_call: -
clone_size: -
cdr3_nt: TGTGCCAGCTCACCGTCGACTCCGGCGACCGGAAAAGAGACCCAGTACTTC
cdr3_aa: CASSPSTPATGKETQYF

v_call: TRBV7-2
j_call: TRBJ2-2
d_call: TRBD1
clone_size: once
cdr3_nt: TGTGCCAGCAGCTTAACAGGGGACACCGGGGAGCTGTTTTTT
cdr3_aa: CASSLTGDTGELFF

v_call: TRBV27
j_call: TRBJ1-1
d_call: TRBD1
clone_size: -
cdr3_nt: TGTGCCAGCGCTACCGGGACAGGGCTAACTGAAGCTTTCTTT
cdr3_aa: CASATGTGLTEAFF

v_call: TRBV3-1/TRBV3-2
j_call: TRBJ1-4
d_call: -
clone_size: -
cdr3_nt: TGTGCCAGCAGCCGGAGAGGTGAAAAACTGTTTTTT
cdr3_aa: CASSRRGEKLFF

v_call: TRBV2
j_call: TRBJ1-3
d_call: -
clone_size: -
cdr3_nt: TGTGCCAGCGGGGGGTACTCTGGAAACACCATATATTTT
cdr3_aa: CASGGYSGNTIYF

v_call: TRBV12-3/TRBV12-4
j_call: TRBJ1-2
d_call: -
clone_size: -
cdr3_nt: TGTGCCAGCAGTTCTGACAGTGGCTATGGCTACACCTTC
cdr3_aa: CASSSDSGYGYTF

v_call: TRBV2
j_call: TRBJ1-1
d_call: -
clone_size: -
cdr3_nt: TGTGCCAGCAGCCTGTCCCGGGAGAACACTGAAGCTTTCTTT
cdr3_aa: CASSLSRENTEAFF

v_call: TRBV19
j_call: TRBJ1-1
d_call: -
clone_size: once
cdr3_nt: TGTGCCAGTAGTAACAGGAAGAACACTGAAGCTTTCTTT
cdr3_aa: CASSNRKNTEAFF

v_call: TRBV7-3
j_call: TRBJ2-1
d_call: TRBD2
clone_size: -
cdr3_nt: TGTGCCAGCAGCTTAAGCGGGGCTAGCGGGGGGAATGAGCAGTTCTTC
cdr3_aa: CASSLSGASGGNEQFF

v_call: TRBV2
j_call: TRBJ1-1
d_call: TRBD1
clone_size: -
cdr3_nt: TGTGCCAGCAGCCTGTTACAGGGGCCCACTGAAGCTTTCTTT
cdr3_aa: CASSLLQGPTEAFF

v_call: TRBV18
j_call: TRBJ2-7
d_call: TRBD2
clone_size: -
cdr3_nt: TGTGCCAGCTCAACAGCACTCCGGGAGGACGAGCAGTACTTC
cdr3_aa: CASSTALREDEQYF

v_call: TRBV5-1
j_call: TRBJ1-2
d_call: -
clone_size: -
cdr3_nt: TGCGCCAGCAGCCCAATGGACGGGCACTATGGCTACACCTTC
cdr3_aa: CASSPMDGHYGYTF

v_call: TRBV27
j_call: TRBJ2-7
d_call: -
clone_size: -
cdr3_nt: TGTGCCAGCAGTTTTTATGCCCCACGGGACTCCTACGAGCAGTACTTC
cdr3_aa: CASSFYAPRDSYEQYF

v_call: TRBV27
j_call: TRBJ1-6
d_call: -
clone_size: -
cdr3_nt: TGTGCCAGCAGTTTGCAGGGGAATTCACCCCTCCACTTT
cdr3_aa: CASSLQGNSPLHF

v_call: TRBV2
j_call: TRBJ1-1
d_call: TRBD1
clone_size: -
cdr3_nt: TGTGCCAGCAGCGGGGACAGGGTTGAAGCTTTCTTT
cdr3_aa: CASSGDRVEAFF

v_call: TRBV6-1
j_call: TRBJ1-4
d_call: TRBD1
clone_size: -
cdr3_nt: TGTGCCAGCAGTGACAAGAGACAGGGCCAGACCTTCAATGAAAAACTGTTTTTT
cdr3_aa: CASSDKRQGQTFNEKLFF

v_call: TRBV6-5
j_call: TRBJ1-4
d_call: TRBD1
clone_size: -
cdr3_nt: TGTGCCAGCAGTTACTCGGACAGGGTAAATGAAAAACTGTTTTTT
cdr3_aa: CASSYSDRVNEKLFF

v_call: TRBV9
j_call: TRBJ1-1
d_call: TRBD1
clone_size: -
cdr3_nt: TGTGCCAGCAGCGCACGGGACAGCAGGAACACTGAAGCTTTCTTT
cdr3_aa: CASSARDSRNTEAFF

v_call: TRBV30
j_call: TRBJ1-2
d_call: -
clone_size: -
cdr3_nt: TGTGCCTGGAGCTTTGGGAAGGGCTACACCTTC
cdr3_aa: CAWSFGKGYTF

v_call: TRBV5-1
j_call: TRBJ1-3
d_call: TRBD1
clone_size: -
cdr3_nt: TGCGCCAGCAGCTTGAGTACAGGGGCTATCGCTGGAAACACCATATATTTT
cdr3_aa: CASSLSTGAIAGNTIYF

v_call: TRBV9
j_call: TRBJ2-1
d_call: -
clone_size: -
cdr3_nt: TGTGCCAGCAGCGTAGTTTCCGGCAATGAGCAGTTCTTC
cdr3_aa: CASSVVSGNEQFF

v_call: TRBV7-7
j_call: TRBJ2-1
d_call: -
clone_size: -
cdr3_nt: TGTGCTAGCAGCCTGGACGGGGGCGTGGAGCAGTTCTTC
cdr3_aa: CASSLDGGVEQFF

v_call: TRBV6-1
j_call: TRBJ1-5
d_call: -
clone_size: -
cdr3_nt: TGTGCCAGCAGTGAAGGACCCAATCAGCCCCAGCATTTT
cdr3_aa: CASSEGPNQPQHF

v_call: TRBV4-1
j_call: TRBJ2-7
d_call: -
clone_size: -
cdr3_nt: TGCGCCAGCAGACAAACTTTTGGAGACCACGAGCAGTACTTC
cdr3_aa: CASRQTFGDHEQYF